A selection of T cell receptor beta chains follows, all from one sample in a study of control samples from healthy donors and cancer patients. Libraries were prepared by immunoSEQ multiplex PCR; TCRdb keeps only in-frame clonotypes and omits some of them. This table has over 100,000 clones, approximately 91% appearing once. Sequenced sample: blood. The receptors come from a man in his forties or fifties in good health. Both conserved end residues are part of each CDR3. Fields, in order: V gene, D gene, J gene, clone size, CDR3 DNA, CDR3 protein. D genes are given only for firm matches. Size is stated for part of the rows, as once, few or many counts, or as a class when the clone is expanded.

>TRBV11-2|TRBD2|TRBJ2-7|once
TGTGCCAGCAGCTTAGTGGGAGGGGCCGAGCAGTACTTC
CASSLVGGAEQYF
>TRBV7-8|NA|TRBJ1-4|NA
TGTGCCAGCAGCCCCATACGGGCAGGGGTGAGGAAAGAGCATGAAAAACTGTTTTTT
CASSPIRAGVRKEHEKLFF
>TRBV5-1|NA|TRBJ1-2|few
TGCGCCAGCCGCGACAGCTCCCTTTTTTCCAACTATGGCTACACCTTC
CASRDSSLFSNYGYTF
>TRBV18|NA|TRBJ2-1|NA
TGTGCCAGCTCACCACCGGAGGGAGGCAATGAGCAGTTCTTC
CASSPPEGGNEQFF
>TRBV28|NA|TRBJ1-2|many
TGTGCCAGCAGCCCCACGGGGGCGGGGCAAGGGTATGGCTACACCTTC
CASSPTGAGQGYGYTF
>TRBV24-1|TRBD1|TRBJ1-2|once
TGTGCCACCAGTGACTCGGGACAGCTCTATGGCTACACCTTC
CATSDSGQLYGYTF
>TRBV9|NA|TRBJ2-1|NA
TGTGCCAGCAGCGTAGATAGCAGAGAGCAGTTCTTC
CASSVDSREQFF
>TRBV12-3/TRBV12-4|NA|TRBJ2-7|NA
TGTGCCAGCAGTCAAGACTACGAGCAGTACTTC
CASSQDYEQYF
>TRBV12-2|NA|TRBJ2-3|once
TGTGCAAGTCGCTTACGTGAGGCCAGGAGCACAGATACGCAGTATTTT
CASRLREARSTDTQYF
>TRBV21-1|NA|TRBJ2-5|once
TGTGCCAGCAGGTTTGAAGAGACCCAGTACTTC
CASRFEETQYF
>TRBV9|NA|TRBJ1-6|NA
TGTGCCAGCAGCGCCCATCAGGGGATGGTCAGTAATTCACCCCTCCACTTT
CASSAHQGMVSNSPLHF
>TRBV27|TRBD1|TRBJ1-2|NA
TGTGCCAGCAGTTTAACCTGGACAGGGACGAACTATGGCTACACCTTC
CASSLTWTGTNYGYTF
>TRBV9|NA|TRBJ1-1|NA
TGTGCCAGCAGCGTACGGGGCTGGGACACTGAAGCTTTCTTT
CASSVRGWDTEAFF
>TRBV30|TRBD1|TRBJ1-2|NA
TGTGCCTGGAGTCCACAGGGGGTCGATGGCTACACCTTC
CAWSPQGVDGYTF
>TRBV5-1|NA|TRBJ2-7|NA
TGCGCCAGCAGCTTGGGATCCTCCGGGCAGGGCTTCTACGAGCAGTACTTC
CASSLGSSGQGFYEQYF
>TRBV5-1|TRBD2|TRBJ2-3|NA
TGCGCCAGCAGCTGGGGGACTAGCGGAAGCACAGATACGCAGTATTTT
CASSWGTSGSTDTQYF
>TRBV9|NA|TRBJ1-2|NA
TGTGCCAGCAGCGTATTCCCCTTGAGGCCGGAAGGCTACACCTTC
CASSVFPLRPEGYTF
>TRBV10-1|TRBD2|TRBJ2-7|once
TGCGCCAGCAGTGCGGGACTAGGCCGCGACGAGCAGTACTTC
CASSAGLGRDEQYF
>TRBV7-2|TRBD1|TRBJ2-7|NA
TGTGCCAGCAGCTTGGGGGGGACAGGGTCTTCAAAGCAGTACTTC
CASSLGGTGSSKQYF
>TRBV7-3|NA|TRBJ2-5|NA
TGTGCCAGCAGCTTGGCAGGGCGAAACGGACAAGAGACCCAGTACTTC
CASSLAGRNGQETQYF
>TRBV3-1/TRBV3-2|NA|TRBJ1-2|NA
TGTGCCAGCAGCCAAGGGTGGGTCGGGGCAAACTATGGCTACACCTTC
CASSQGWVGANYGYTF
>TRBV12-5|TRBD2|TRBJ2-1|NA
TGTGCTAGTGGTTTGGCTAGCGGGGGGGCCTACAATGAGCAGTTCTTC
CASGLASGGAYNEQFF
>TRBV11-1|NA|TRBJ1-6|NA
TGTGCCAGCAGCTTACTCCAGAATTCACCCCTCCACTTT
CASSLLQNSPLHF
>TRBV5-1|NA|TRBJ2-5|NA
TGCGCCAGCAGCTTTCAGGGCTCGGGAGAGACCCAGTACTTC
CASSFQGSGETQYF
>TRBV5-1|NA|TRBJ2-5|NA
TGCGCCAGCAGCTTATCAGGGCTGGGGTACCAAGAGACCCAGTACTTC
CASSLSGLGYQETQYF
>TRBV9|NA|TRBJ1-2|NA
TGTGCCAGCAGCCCGCCCTACTACGGACCGGGCGGCTACACCTTC
CASSPPYYGPGGYTF
>TRBV6-6|NA|TRBJ1-6|NA
TGTGCCAGCAGTTCCCATACAGGGCAGAATTCACCCCTCCACTTT
CASSSHTGQNSPLHF
>TRBV3-1/TRBV3-2|TRBD2|TRBJ2-1|once
TGTGCCAGCAGCCAAGAGGACGGGGGGGCCGAAGAGCAGTTCTTC
CASSQEDGGAEEQFF
>TRBV12-3/TRBV12-4|NA|TRBJ2-1|NA
TGTGCCACCTCTGGGGACAATGAGCAGTTCTTC
CATSGDNEQFF
>TRBV19|NA|TRBJ2-2|NA
TGTGCCAGTACCCTTGTGAACACCGGGGAGCTGTTTTTT
CASTLVNTGELFF
>TRBV7-2|TRBD2|TRBJ2-1|once
TGTGCCAGCAGCTTAACAGCGGGGGGCAGTTCTGAGCAGTTCTTC
CASSLTAGGSSEQFF
>TRBV19|TRBD1|TRBJ2-7|NA
TGTGCCAGTCGGGGACAGACAAATCAACGGGGGCAGTACTTC
CASRGQTNQRGQYF
>TRBV14|NA|TRBJ1-1|NA
TGTGCCAGCAGCCACGCGGCGGGGCCGGATCGCACTGAAGCTTTCTTT
CASSHAAGPDRTEAFF
>TRBV7-3|TRBD2|TRBJ2-3|NA
TGTGCCAGCAGCTTAGGCCCGGGACTAGCGGGGGCTACGAGCACAGATACGCAGTATTTT
CASSLGPGLAGATSTDTQYF
>TRBV5-1|TRBD1|TRBJ1-2|NA
TGCGCCAGCAGCTGGACAGGGGTGGATGGCTACACCTTC
CASSWTGVDGYTF
>TRBV28|TRBD2|TRBJ2-3|NA
TGTGCCAGCCATCGGAGCGGGGGGGATACGTATTTT
CASHRSGGDTYF
>TRBV30|NA|TRBJ1-1|NA
TGTGCCTGGAGTGTAGGCGTGGGGACTGAAGCTTTCTTT
CAWSVGVGTEAFF
>TRBV6-5|NA|TRBJ2-3|NA
TGTGCCAGCAGCCCCCTGACTGGGGGAACAGATACGCAGTATTTT
CASSPLTGGTDTQYF
>TRBV28|NA|TRBJ2-5|once
TGTGCCAGCAGAGTTCTAGACCAAGAGACCCAGTACTTC
CASRVLDQETQYF
>TRBV6-5|TRBD2|TRBJ2-5|NA
TGTGCCAGCGCCCCTCTAGGTAGCGGGGAGACCCAGTACTTC
CASAPLGSGETQYF